These 26 T cell receptor beta chains share one sample of origin, sequenced in a study of PD-1 blockade in classical Hodgkin lymphoma. Time point noted: cycle 4 day 1 (C4D1), after 6 weeks of nivolumab. Following autologous stem cell transplantation, relapse occurred in every patient, and exposure to brentuximab vedotin varied. Profiling relied on immunoSEQ multiplex PCR, and the TCRdb table lists in-frame clones only, not all of them. The repertoire includes around 92,000 clones, 83% of them detected once, and around 15% sits in the top ten. This sample comprised peripheral blood mononuclear cells (PBMCs), obtained before the fourth cycle of nivolumab. The receptors come from a human donor with classical Hodgkin lymphoma.

The V gene is TRBV27, the J gene TRBJ2-1; the D gene is possibly TRBD2 (6 bases). Between the trimmed V and J ends, which lost 1 base and 3 bases, there was a span of 10 bases. The CDR3 has 15 amino acids. Germline CDR1 and CDR2: MNHEY and SMNVEV (reference sequence). This CDR3 reads CASSLFGGSYNEQFF. In DNA, the CDR3 is TGTGCCAGCAGTTTATTTGGGGGGAGCTACAATGAGCAGTTCTTC.

This clone has a single count. V and J are TRBV9 and TRBJ1-1; a possible D gene is TRBD1 (6 bases). Germline V gives CDR1 SGDLS, CDR2 YYNGEE. Trimming removed 3 bases at V and 5 bases at J, with 17 bases between. This CDR3 has 15 amino acids. CDR3: CASSANVQGGTEAFF. The CDR3 DNA reads as TGTGCCAGCAGCGCGAATGTACAGGGTGGAACTGAAGCTTTCTTT.

The chain recombines TRBV5-4 with TRBJ1-2; perhaps TRBD1 as D (5 bases). CDR3 size: 15 residues. CDR1 and CDR2 (germline): SGHNT, YYREEE (reference sequence). The V and J ends lost 0 bases and 3 bases respectively, with 12 bases between them. CDR3 sequence (DNA): TGTGCCAGCAGCTTGGGTCAGGGTTGGGACTATGGCTACACCTTC. This codes for CASSLGQGWDYGYTF.

The genes are TRBV4-2 and TRBJ1-4; D ambiguous. The germline V gene encodes CDR1 LGHNA and CDR2 YNFKEQ. The V end was cut by 0 bases, the J end by 0 bases, with 14 bases between. The CDR3 sequence is 18 residues long. DNA of the CDR3: TGTGCCAGCAGCCAAGAATGGGAAGGGATTGCAACTAATGAAAAACTGTTTTTT. The encoded protein is CASSQEWEGIATNEKLFF.

V is TRBV10-3 and J is TRBJ1-1, with 8 nucleotides matching TRBD1. Looked up from germline, CDR1 is ENHRY and CDR2 is SYGVKD. Trimming cost V 6 bases and J 11 bases; bases outside gene matches: 5. The CDR3 length is 11 residues. The CDR3 here is CAISTQGGAFF. In DNA, the CDR3 is TGTGCCATCAGCACACAGGGGGGGGCTTTCTTT.

The chain links TRBV18 to TRBJ1-1, with 10 nucleotides matching TRBD1. CDR3 length: 17 residues. The V gene's germline CDR1 is KGHSH and CDR2 LQKENI. V trimming: 1 base; J trimming: 0 bases; junction bases outside the gene matches: 5. This CDR3 reads CASSPRRDRGVNTEAFF. In nucleotides, the CDR3 is TGTGCCAGCTCACCACGCCGGGACAGGGGCGTGAACACTGAAGCTTTCTTT.

A single count supports this clone. This chain joins TRBV7-7 and TRBJ2-1; no firm D call. The V end was cut by 4 bases, the J end by 7 bases, with 11 bases between. The CDR3 is 13 residues long. Germline V gene lookup returns CDR1 SSHAT and CDR2 FNYEAQ (reference sequence). The CDR3 bases are TGTGCCAGCAGCTACTCTAGTGGTAATGAGCAGTTCTTC. It encodes CASSYSSGNEQFF.

This chain links TRBV5-8 with TRBJ2-7; 8 bases map to TRBD2. This CDR3 has 15 residues. V was pared by 4 bases and J by 3 bases, with 9 bases of the junction left unmatched. Germline V gene sequence: CDR1 SGHTS, CDR2 YDEGEE. CDR3 protein: CASSPLERGYYEQYF. CDR3 DNA sequence: TGTGCCAGCAGCCCTCTGGAGCGGGGGTACTACGAGCAGTACTTC.

By share, this clone ranks as medium-sized. The V call is TRBV2, the J call TRBJ1-1, with 8 bases matching TRBD1. Germline values: CDR1 SNHLY, CDR2 FYNNEI. The J segment lost 3 bases and the V segment lost 6 bases, leaving 12 bases of the junction unmatched. CDR3 length equals 16 residues. CDR3 bases: TGTGCCAGCAGGGGACAGGTCTCCAAGGGGGACACTGAAGCTTTCTTT. Translation gives CASRGQVSKGDTEAFF.

This clone was seen a few times. Other DNA sequences of this sample code for an identical CDR3. The chain carries TRBV6-5 and TRBJ2-7; TRBD2 matches 7 bases. The CDR3 is 13 amino acids. CDR1 is MNHEY and CDR2 is SVGAGI in the germline V gene. The J segment lost 3 bases and the V segment lost 4 bases, leaving 3 bases of the junction unmatched. This CDR3 reads CASSLRTSYEQYF. DNA of the CDR3: TGTGCCAGCAGTTTACGGACTAGCTACGAGCAGTACTTC.

The table lists this clone with a count of one. The chain joins TRBV11-3 to TRBJ2-5, with 8 bases lining up with TRBD2. Germline V gene sequence: CDR1 SGHNT, CDR2 YENEEA. The CDR3 covers 16 residues. V trimming: 4 bases; J trimming: 5 bases; junction bases outside the gene matches: 12. This CDR3 reads CASSWGPAGGKETQYF. The CDR3 nucleotides are TGTGCCAGCAGCTGGGGGCCGGCGGGGGGCAAGGAGACCCAGTACTTC.

V usage is TRBV6-1 and J usage is TRBJ2-3; D uncertain. CDR3 length: 13 residues. Germline V gene data show CDR1 as MNHNS and CDR2 as SASEGT. V gave up 7 bases and J gave up 2 bases, with 10 bases separating them. The CDR3 DNA reads TGTGCCAGCATCCGCCCCTACACAGATACGCAGTATTTT. Its protein is CASIRPYTDTQYF.

V and J are TRBV6-4 and TRBJ2-1; the D gene is possibly TRBD1 (6 bases). This CDR3 comprises 12 residues. CDR1 is MRHNA, CDR2 SNTAGT, per germline. Trimming shortened V by 9 bases and J by 3 bases, and 9 bases separated the two germline ends. The CDR3 DNA reads TGTGCCAGTGGCAGGGGCTACAATGAGCAGTTCTTC. This sequence encodes CASGRGYNEQFF.

The rearrangement uses TRBV7-8 and TRBJ2-5; no firm D call. The CDR3 runs 13 residues. V shed 1 base and J shed 7 bases, with 10 bases lying between them. Germline lookup yields CDR1 SGHVS and CDR2 FQNEAQ. CDR3 protein: CASSLDGRRTQYF. For the CDR3, the DNA is TGTGCCAGCAGCTTAGACGGGCGGCGGACCCAGTACTTC.

This chain links TRBV2 with TRBJ1-1; 9 bases fit TRBD1. The CDR3 is made up of 14 amino acids. J gave up 4 bases and V 2 bases, and 2 bases lay outside the gene matches. Germline CDR1 is SNHLY and CDR2 is FYNNEI. CDR3 coding DNA: TGTGCCAGCAGTGAATACAGGGGGCTCACTGAAGCTTTCTTT. Translated: CASSEYRGLTEAFF. The full variable domain, its missing parts supplied by reference TRBV2 and TRBJ1-1, is EPEVTQTPSHQVTQMGQEVILRCVPISNHLYFYWYRQILGQKVEFLVSFYNNEISEKSEIFDDQFSVERPDGSNFTLKIRSTKLEDSAMYFCASSEYRGLTEAFFGQGTRLTVV.

J is TRBJ2-3 and V is TRBV5-4, with TRBD2 as a possible D gene (6 bases). V gave up 2 bases and J gave up 3 bases, with 13 bases separating them. Germline V gene lookup returns CDR1 SGHNT and CDR2 YYREEE (reference sequence). The CDR3 runs to 15 residues. The CDR3 here is CASSLAGRITDTQYF. DNA of the CDR3: TGTGCCAGCAGCTTAGCGGGTCGGATAACAGATACGCAGTATTTT.

The chain is built from TRBV11-2 and TRBJ1-5; D not resolved. Germline values: CDR1 SGHAT, CDR2 FQNNGV. The V end lost 4 bases, the J end lost 0 bases, and 10 bases lay between the germline ends. The CDR3 is 15 residues long. The CDR3, as DNA: TGTGCCAGCAGCTCGGACGGTGATAGCAATCAGCCCCAGCATTTT. Translating gives CASSSDGDSNQPQHF.

The J gene is TRBJ1-1, the V gene TRBV5-1, with a tentative D call TRBD1 (6 bases). Germline V gene lookup returns CDR1 SGHRS and CDR2 YFSETQ. The V gene lost 4 bases and the J gene lost 0 bases, with 13 bases spanning the gap. The CDR3 spans 15 residues. CDR3 sequence reads: CASSPRDTLNTEAFF. The CDR3 coding sequence is TGCGCCAGCAGCCCACGGGACACCTTGAACACTGAAGCTTTCTTT.

The table lists this clone with a few counts. The rearrangement uses TRBV18 and TRBJ2-7; the D gene is possibly TRBD1 (6 bases). The ends were cut back, 0 bases at V and 7 bases at J, with 22 bases in the middle. The CDR3 contains 17 residues. Germline V gene lookup returns CDR1 KGHSH and CDR2 LQKENI. CDR3 nucleotide sequence: TGTGCCAGCTCACCACCTAGGGACACAACTCCCGTCGGGGAGCAGTACTTC. It specifies CASSPPRDTTPVGEQYF. The full variable domain, completed using reference TRBV18 and TRBJ2-7, is NAGVMQNPRHLVRRRGQEARLRCSPMKGHSHVYWYRQLPEEGLKFMVYLQKENIIDESGMPKERFSAEFPKEGPSILRIQQVVRGDSAAYFCASSPPRDTTPVGEQYFGPGTRLTVT.

The genes are TRBV7-2 and TRBJ2-7; no reliable D call. The length of the CDR3 is 15 residues. Germline-derived CDR1 and CDR2 are SGHTA and FQGNSA. V lost 2 bases and J lost 0, with 11 bases in between. This CDR3 reads CASSLWVANSYEQYF. The DNA of the CDR3 is TGTGCCAGCAGCTTATGGGTAGCTAACTCCTACGAGCAGTACTTC.

The chain has TRBV7-8 and TRBJ1-2; TRBD1 agrees at 8 bases. Germline-derived CDR1 and CDR2 are SGHVS and FQNEAQ. Losses at the gene ends were 4 bases for V and 8 bases for J; bases not matched to a gene: 3. This CDR3 is 12 amino acids long. The CDR3 loop is CASSSDRDGYTF. The CDR3 nucleotides read TGTGCCAGCAGCTCGGACAGGGACGGCTACACCTTC.

V is TRBV6-5 and J is TRBJ2-7, with D uncertain. V was pared by 2 bases and J by 2 bases, with 10 bases between. Germline-derived CDR1 and CDR2 are MNHEY and SVGAGI. This CDR3 is 14 amino acids long. CDR3 residues: CASSYASRTYEQYF. The CDR3 nucleotides are TGTGCCAGCAGTTACGCGTCTAGGACCTACGAGCAGTACTTC.

This chain links TRBV5-1 with TRBJ2-3; D may be TRBD2 (7 bases). Germline loops: CDR1 SGHRS, CDR2 YFSETQ. Trimming removed 1 base at V and 0 bases at J, with 18 bases between. The CDR3 has 18 amino acids. The CDR3, as DNA: TGCGCCAGCAGCTTGACTTGGTCCGCGGGGGCTAGCACAGATACGCAGTATTTT. Protein sequence: CASSLTWSAGASTDTQYF.

The rearrangement uses TRBV7-2 and TRBJ2-7; D assignment may be TRBD1 or TRBD2 (5 bases each). CDR1 SGHTA and CDR2 FQGNSA come from the germline V gene. CDR3 length: 14 residues. V gave up 4 bases and J gave up 0 bases, with 10 bases separating them. The CDR3 is CASSSGTSSYEQYF. The CDR3 bases are TGTGCCAGCAGCTCCGGGACGAGCTCCTACGAGCAGTACTTC. The full variable domain, completed using reference TRBV7-2 and TRBJ2-7, is GAGVSQSPSNKVTEKGKDVELRCDPISGHTALYWYRQSLGQGLEFLIYFQGNSAPDKSGLPSDRFSAERTGGSVSTLTIQRTQQEDSAVYLCASSSGTSSYEQYFGPGTRLTVT.

This chain connects TRBV5-1 to TRBJ1-3; D remains ambiguous. Per germline, CDR1 SGHRS and CDR2 YFSETQ. This CDR3 comprises 16 residues. Trimming pared 4 bases from V and 0 bases from J, leaving 14 bases between. The CDR3 bases are TGCGCCAGCAGCCTGGGAGGGAGTTTCTCTGGAAACACCATATATTTT. It yields the protein CASSLGGSFSGNTIYF.

This clone has only one observation. The chain couples TRBV5-1 to TRBJ2-3; D is unresolved. V lost 0 bases and J lost 5, with 10 bases in between. Germline V lookup: CDR1 SGHRS, CDR2 YFSETQ. The CDR3 extends over 14 amino acids. CDR3 region: CASSLAPVGDTQYF. CDR3 DNA sequence: TGCGCCAGCAGCTTGGCCCCGGTTGGAGATACGCAGTATTTT.